The 10 T cell receptor beta chains in this list originate from one sample, sequenced in a study of regulatory T cells in long-lasting Graves disease. This sample's time point: persistent/refractory GD, antithyroid drugs over 5 years with positive TRAb. From PBMCs, RNA was extracted and then used to make the TCR library. Arm-PCR of CDR3 regions with iRepertoire HTBI primers generated TCR beta libraries. MiXCR, applied by TCRdb to the multiplex PCR reads, yields one record per CDR3 protein. The sample lists roughly 500,000 distinct CDR3 sequences, 20% to 25% occurring once. Sample: peripheral blood mononuclear cells (PBMCs), taken when the disease was refractory, from a patient treated with antithyroid drugs. Receptor source: a female donor with Graves disease.

As concerns this clonotype: This may be a read error: a much more frequent sequence differs by one nucleotide. Here the CDR3 omits its conserved ending phenylalanine or tryptophan, so a read error is the likely source. The chain recombines TRBV6-1 with TRBJ2-5; D unclear. V was shortened by 6 bases and J by 6 bases, with 8 bases between the two germline ends. CDR3 length equals 11 residues. Germline assignment: CDR1 MNHNS and CDR2 SASEGT. This CDR3 is CASRSSKTQYI. DNA of the CDR3: TGTGCCAGCAGGAGTAGTAAGACCCAGTACATC.

The V gene is TRBV6-2 or TRBV6-3, the J gene TRBJ2-7; perhaps TRBD2 as D (6 bases). Trimming stripped 7 bases from V and 5 bases from J, with 15 bases between. Germline V gene data show CDR1 as MNHEY and CDR2 as SVGEGT. The CDR3 spans 13 residues. The CDR3 DNA follows: TGTGCCAGCAAAACTAGCACCGGGGACGAGCAGTACTTC. Translated: CASKTSTGDEQYF.

The chain joins TRBV5-1 to TRBJ1-1; the D is unclear. The CDR3 length is 15 residues. Trimming cost V 3 bases and J 1 base, with 13 bases left between them. Germline V gene lookup returns CDR1 SGHRS and CDR2 YFSETQ. The CDR3 region has the DNA TGCGCCAGCAGCTCAACCCTCGGGCGGAACACTGAAGCTTTCTTT. Amino acid sequence: CASSSTLGRNTEAFF.

This clonotype was recorded a few times. The CDR3 region has the DNA TGCAGTGCATCAATACCGGGACAGATGAACACTGAAGCTTTCTTT. Its protein product is CSASIPGQMNTEAFF. The rearrangement uses TRBV20-1 and TRBJ1-1; 7 nucleotides line up with TRBD1. In germline, CDR1 is DFQATT, CDR2 SNEGSKA (reference sequence). The CDR3 is made up of 15 amino acids. Germline trimming cut 6 bases from V and 0 bases from J; bases unmatched to any gene: 10.

This clonotype was seen repeatedly, ten times or more. The gene calls are TRBV24-1 and TRBJ2-5; tentative D call: TRBD2 (6 bases). The V end lost 2 bases, the J end lost 2 bases, and 11 bases lay between the germline ends. CDR3 length equals 15 residues. CDR1 is KGHDR and CDR2 is SFDVKD in the germline V gene. The CDR3 DNA reads as TGTGCCACCAGTGATTCACCCCGGGGGCAAGAGACCCAGTACTTC. This gives the protein CATSDSPRGQETQYF.

This clonotype was detected only a few times. A read error may produce the germline difference seen at one junction end. The V call is TRBV5-1, the J call TRBJ1-1; 7 nucleotides align to TRBD1. The CDR3 covers 14 residues. Per the germline V gene, CDR1 is SGHRS and CDR2 is YFSETQ. The CDR3 DNA sequence: TGCGCCAGCAGGGGCCCCGGACAGGATTTGTCCGCTTTTTTT. This translates into CASRGPGQDLSAFF.

This clonotype showed up just a few times. The chain employs TRBV20-1 and TRBJ1-1; 8 bases are shared with TRBD1. J was trimmed by 4 bases and V by 6 bases; bases with no gene match: 10. Per the germline V gene, CDR1 is DFQATT and CDR2 is SNEGSKA (reference sequence). The CDR3 is 14 amino acids. DNA of the CDR3: TGCAGTGCAAGTCGACAGGGGCCCGCCACTGAAGCTTTCTTT. This gives the protein CSASRQGPATEAFF.

The gene calls are TRBV10-1 and TRBJ2-5; 10 bases are shared with TRBD2. Germline assignment: CDR1 WNHNN and CDR2 SYGVQD (reference sequence). This CDR3 comprises 15 residues. With V trimmed by 3 bases and J by 2 bases, 3 bases remained unmatched. CDR3 DNA sequence: TGCGCCAGCAGTGAACAGACTAGCGGGCAAGAGACCCAGTACTTC. This sequence encodes CASSEQTSGQETQYF.

The chain employs TRBV3-1 and TRBJ2-1, with unresolved D. CDR1 and CDR2 (germline): LGHDT, YNNKEL (reference sequence). The V gene lost 2 bases and the J gene lost 0 bases, with 8 bases spanning the gap. CDR3 length equals 15 residues. The DNA of the CDR3 is TGTGCCAGCAGCCAAAACGGTTACTCCTACAATGAGCAGTTCTTC. Its translation: CASSQNGYSYNEQFF.

This clonotype was seen a few times. This chain uses TRBV28 with TRBJ1-3; perhaps TRBD1 as D (5 bases). This CDR3 contains 15 residues. The germline gives CDR1 MDHEN, CDR2 SYDVKM. Trimming took off 3 bases at V and 0 bases at J, with 9 bases between the two ends. DNA for the CDR3: TGTGCCAGCAGTTTGGGGGGGAACTCTGGAAACACCATATATTTT. Residues: CASSLGGNSGNTIYF. Full variable domain (outside the CDR3, taken from reference TRBV28 and TRBJ1-3): DVKVTQSSRYLVKRTGEKVFLECVQDMDHENMFWYRQDPGLGLRLIYFSYDVKMKEKGDIPEGYSVSREKKERFSLILESASTNQTSMYLCASSLGGNSGNTIYFGEGSWLTVV.